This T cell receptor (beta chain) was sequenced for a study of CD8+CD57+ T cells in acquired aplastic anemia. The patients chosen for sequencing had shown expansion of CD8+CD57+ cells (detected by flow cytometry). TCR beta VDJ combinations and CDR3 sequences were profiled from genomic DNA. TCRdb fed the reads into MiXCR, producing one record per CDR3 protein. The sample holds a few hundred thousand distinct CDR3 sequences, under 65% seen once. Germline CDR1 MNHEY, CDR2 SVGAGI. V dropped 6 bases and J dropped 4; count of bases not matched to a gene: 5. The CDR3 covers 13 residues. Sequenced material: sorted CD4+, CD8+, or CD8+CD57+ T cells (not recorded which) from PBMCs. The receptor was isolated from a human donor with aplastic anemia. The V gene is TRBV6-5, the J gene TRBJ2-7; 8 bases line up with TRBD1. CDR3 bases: TGTGCCAGCAGACAGGGACAGGAGTACGAGCAGTACTTC. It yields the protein CASRQGQEYEQYF.